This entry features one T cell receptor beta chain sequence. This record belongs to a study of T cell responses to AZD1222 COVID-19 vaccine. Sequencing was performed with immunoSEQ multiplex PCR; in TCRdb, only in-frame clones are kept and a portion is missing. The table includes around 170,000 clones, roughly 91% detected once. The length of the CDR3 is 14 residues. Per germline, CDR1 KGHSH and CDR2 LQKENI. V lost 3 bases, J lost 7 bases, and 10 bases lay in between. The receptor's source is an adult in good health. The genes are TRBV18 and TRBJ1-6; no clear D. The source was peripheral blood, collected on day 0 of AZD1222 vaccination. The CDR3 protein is CASSPGVGNSPLHF. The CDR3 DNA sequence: TGTGCCAGCTCACCGGGTGTGGGAAATTCACCCCTCCACTTT. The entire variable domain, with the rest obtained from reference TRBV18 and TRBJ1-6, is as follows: NAGVMQNPRHLVRRRGQEARLRCSPMKGHSHVYWYRQLPEEGLKFMVYLQKENIIDESGMPKERFSAEFPKEGPSILRIQQVVRGDSAAYFCASSPGVGNSPLHFGNGTRLTVT.